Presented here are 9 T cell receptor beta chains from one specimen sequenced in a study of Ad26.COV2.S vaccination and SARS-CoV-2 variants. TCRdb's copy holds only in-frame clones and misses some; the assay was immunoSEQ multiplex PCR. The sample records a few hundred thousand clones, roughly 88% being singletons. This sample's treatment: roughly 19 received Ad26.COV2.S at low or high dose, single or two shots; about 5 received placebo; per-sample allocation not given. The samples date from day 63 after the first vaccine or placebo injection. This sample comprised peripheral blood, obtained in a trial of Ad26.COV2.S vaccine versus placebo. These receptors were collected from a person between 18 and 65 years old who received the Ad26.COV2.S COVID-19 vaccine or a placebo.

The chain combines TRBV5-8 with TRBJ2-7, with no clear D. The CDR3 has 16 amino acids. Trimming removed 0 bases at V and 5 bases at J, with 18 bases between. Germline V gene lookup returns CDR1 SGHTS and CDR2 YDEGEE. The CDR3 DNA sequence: TGTGCCAGCAGCTTGGTGGCTGTACTTCAATTGGACGAGCAGTACTTC. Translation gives CASSLVAVLQLDEQYF.

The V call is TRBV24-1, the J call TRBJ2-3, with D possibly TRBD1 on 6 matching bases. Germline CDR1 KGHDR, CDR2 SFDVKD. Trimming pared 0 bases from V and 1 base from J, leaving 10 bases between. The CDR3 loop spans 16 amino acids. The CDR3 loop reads CATSDLHRVGTDTQYF. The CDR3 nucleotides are TGTGCCACCAGTGATTTGCACAGGGTGGGCACAGATACGCAGTATTTT.

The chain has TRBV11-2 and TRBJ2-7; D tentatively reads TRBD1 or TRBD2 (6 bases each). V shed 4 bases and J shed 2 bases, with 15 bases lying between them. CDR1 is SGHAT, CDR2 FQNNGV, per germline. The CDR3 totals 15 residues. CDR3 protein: CASSSPGANAYEQYF. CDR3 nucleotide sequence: TGTGCCAGCAGCTCCCCGGGGGCTAACGCCTACGAGCAGTACTTC.

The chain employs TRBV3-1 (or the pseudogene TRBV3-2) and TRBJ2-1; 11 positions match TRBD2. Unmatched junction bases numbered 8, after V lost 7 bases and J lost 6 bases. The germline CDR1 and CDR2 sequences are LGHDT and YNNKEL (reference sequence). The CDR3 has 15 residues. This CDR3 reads CASNKGLAESNEQFF. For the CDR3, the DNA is TGTGCCAGCAATAAGGGACTAGCGGAAAGCAATGAGCAGTTCTTC.

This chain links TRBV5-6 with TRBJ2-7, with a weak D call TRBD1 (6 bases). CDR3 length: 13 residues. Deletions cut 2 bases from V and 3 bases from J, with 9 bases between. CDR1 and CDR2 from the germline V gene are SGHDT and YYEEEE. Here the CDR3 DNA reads TGTGCCAGCAGCTTCTTACAGGGCTACGAGCAGTACTTC. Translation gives CASSFLQGYEQYF.

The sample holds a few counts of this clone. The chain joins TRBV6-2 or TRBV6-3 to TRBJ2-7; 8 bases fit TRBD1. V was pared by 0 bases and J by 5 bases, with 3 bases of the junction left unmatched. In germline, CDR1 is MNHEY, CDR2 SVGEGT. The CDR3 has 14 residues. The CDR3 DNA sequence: TGTGCCAGCAGTTACTCGCCAGGGGGCAACGAGCAGTACTTC. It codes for CASSYSPGGNEQYF.

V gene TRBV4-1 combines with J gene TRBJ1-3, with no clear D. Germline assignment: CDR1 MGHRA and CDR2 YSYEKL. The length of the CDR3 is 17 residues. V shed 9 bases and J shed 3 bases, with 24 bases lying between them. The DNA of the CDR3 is TGCGCCAGAAAATGGAAAGAGCGGACGGGGATTGGAAACACCATATATTTT. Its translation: CARKWKERTGIGNTIYF.

The CDR3 nucleotides are TGTGCCAGCAGGAGGGGGCTTGGCTACACCTTC. Amino acid sequence: CASRRGLGYTF. The rearrangement links TRBV6-5 to TRBJ1-2; 7 bases line up with TRBD1. The CDR3 has 11 amino acids. After removal of 6 bases from V and 7 bases from J, the junction contained 2 bases not matched to a gene. CDR1 and CDR2 from the germline V gene are MNHEY and SVGAGI.

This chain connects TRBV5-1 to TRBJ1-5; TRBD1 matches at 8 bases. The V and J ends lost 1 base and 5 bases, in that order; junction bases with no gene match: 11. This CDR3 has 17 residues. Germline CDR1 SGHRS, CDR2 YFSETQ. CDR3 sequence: CASSLSSGGDWDQPQHF. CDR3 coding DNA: TGCGCCAGCAGCTTGTCCTCAGGGGGCGATTGGGATCAGCCCCAGCATTTT.